The 17 T cell receptor beta chains below all came from one sample that was sequenced in a study of OX40 agonist ivuxolimab in advanced cancers. Some clones are missing from TCRdb's copy, which holds only in-frame ones; the method was immunoSEQ multiplex PCR. In the table there are 70,000 or so clones, roughly 90% of which are singletons. Sequencing used CD4+ or CD8+ T cells sorted from blood, obtained in a trial of the OX40 agonist ivuxolimab. These receptors all stem from an adult with an advanced solid tumor such as melanoma, head and neck, liver or kidney cancer.

The chain recombines TRBV5-6 with TRBJ2-7; TRBD1 is a possible D gene (6 bases). The CDR3 is made up of 14 amino acids. V lost 2 bases and J lost 0, with 9 bases in between. The germline CDR1 and CDR2 sequences are SGHDT and YYEEEE. CDR3 coding DNA: TGTGCCAGCAGCTTAACAGGGCACTCCTACGAGCAGTACTTC. It codes for CASSLTGHSYEQYF.

The chain has TRBV6-5 and TRBJ1-4; 10 nucleotides line up with TRBD1. The germline CDR1 and CDR2 sequences are MNHEY and SVGAGI. Losses at the gene ends were 6 bases for V and 5 bases for J; bases not matched to a gene: 0. This CDR3 has 13 residues. DNA of the CDR3: TGTGCCAGCAGGGGACAGGGGAATGAAAAACTGTTTTTT. Its translation: CASRGQGNEKLFF.

The rearrangement uses TRBV19 and TRBJ1-1; D may be TRBD1 (5 bases). V gave up 3 bases and J gave up 1 base, with 9 bases separating them. The CDR3 loop spans 14 amino acids. Germline V CDR1 and CDR2: LNHDA, SQIVND (reference sequence). The CDR3 sequence is CASSIGQRNTEAFF. The CDR3 DNA is TGTGCCAGTAGTATTGGACAACGGAACACTGAAGCTTTCTTT.

This sequence joins TRBV10-3 and TRBJ1-1; no reliable D call. V gave up 5 bases and J gave up 3 bases, with 13 bases separating them. The germline gives CDR1 ENHRY, CDR2 SYGVKD. The CDR3 runs 14 residues. DNA for the CDR3: TGTGCCATCAGTCTATCGAAAATGGACACTGAAGCTTTCTTT. Amino acids: CAISLSKMDTEAFF.

This sequence joins TRBV12-5 and TRBJ1-1, with D unresolved. V shed 2 bases and J shed 5 bases, with 9 bases lying between them. The germline gives CDR1 LGHNT, CDR2 FRNRAP. The CDR3 length is 13 residues. In DNA form, the CDR3 reads TGTGCTAGTGGTTTGTTGGAGGGAACTGAAGCTTTCTTT. It encodes CASGLLEGTEAFF.

The V call is TRBV2, the J call TRBJ2-2; D is ambiguous. V was clipped by 7 bases and J by 3 bases, with 6 bases between them. Germline V gene lookup returns CDR1 SNHLY and CDR2 FYNNEI. The CDR3 is 12 amino acids. CDR3 nucleotide sequence: TGTGCCAGCACTGGGGACACCGGGGAGCTGTTTTTT. Its protein product is CASTGDTGELFF.

This chain connects TRBV18 to TRBJ1-5; a possible D gene is TRBD1 (5 bases). Deletions cut 3 bases from V and 4 bases from J, with 10 bases between. The CDR3 runs to 14 residues. The germline V gene encodes CDR1 KGHSH and CDR2 LQKENI. This chain's CDR3 is CASSPMGGNQPQHF. CDR3 nucleotide sequence: TGTGCCAGCTCACCGATGGGGGGTAATCAGCCCCAGCATTTT.

This clone was detected a few times. The chain carries TRBV18 and TRBJ2-7, with 7 bases lining up with TRBD1. V gave up 1 base and J gave up 5 bases; unmatched junction bases: 11. Germline CDR1 KGHSH, CDR2 LQKENI. CDR3 length: 16 amino acids. This CDR3 is CASSPLGQGETHEQYF. The CDR3, as DNA: TGTGCCAGCTCACCACTTGGTCAGGGGGAAACCCACGAGCAGTACTTC.

The CDR3 loop is CATSRDLVRTDTQYF. CDR3 nucleotide sequence: TGTGCCACCAGCAGAGATCTGGTGCGGACAGATACGCAGTATTTT. V usage is TRBV15 and J usage is TRBJ2-3; D not resolved. Germline CDR1 is LNHNV and CDR2 is YYDKDF (reference sequence). The CDR3 runs to 15 residues. V was trimmed by 0 bases and J by 3 bases, leaving 10 bases between them.

This chain connects TRBV28 to TRBJ1-2; 12 bases agree with TRBD1. CDR1 and CDR2 (germline): MDHEN, SYDVKM. V gave up 9 bases and J gave up 8 bases; unmatched junction bases: 7. The CDR3 runs 13 residues. The CDR3 DNA reads as TGTGCCAGTTACCGGGACAGGGGGCAAGGCTACACCTTC. It encodes CASYRDRGQGYTF.

The chain joins TRBV19 to TRBJ1-2; the match to TRBD1 covers 7 bases. The CDR3 length is 15 residues. V shed 1 base and J 2 bases; nucleotides not matched to a gene: 4. From germline, CDR1 is LNHDA and CDR2 SQIVND (reference sequence). DNA for the CDR3: TGTGCCAGTAGTATAGCGAGGGGGCGGAACTATGGCTACACCTTC. Translating it yields CASSIARGRNYGYTF.

The gene calls are TRBV7-2 and TRBJ1-1, with 12 bases that match TRBD1. The germline V gene has CDR1 SGHTA and CDR2 FQGNSA. Losses at the gene ends were 5 bases for V and 11 bases for J; bases not matched to a gene: 9. The CDR3 is made up of 14 amino acids. The CDR3 loop is CASSPWDRGQIAFF. CDR3 DNA: TGTGCCAGCAGCCCATGGGACAGGGGGCAGATCGCTTTCTTT.

This chain uses TRBV28 with TRBJ2-3; D is unresolved. Deletions cut 3 bases from V and 3 bases from J, with 13 bases between. CDR1 is MDHEN, CDR2 SYDVKM, per germline. CDR3 length: 15 amino acids. The CDR3 reads CASSFVGLGTDTQYF. CDR3 bases: TGTGCCAGCAGTTTTGTCGGGTTAGGAACAGATACGCAGTATTTT.

The chain carries TRBV7-3 and TRBJ1-2, with D hard to call. Germline loops: CDR1 SGHTA, CDR2 FQGTGA. With 5 bases removed from V and 4 bases from J, the gap between germline ends came to 11 bases. The CDR3 extends over 13 amino acids. The CDR3 here is CASSATTRYGYTF. The CDR3 DNA reads as TGTGCCAGCAGCGCGACGACGCGCTATGGCTACACCTTC.

CDR3 coding DNA: TGTGCCAGCTCCGGACGGAGCAATCAGCCCCAGCATTTT. Residues: CASSGRSNQPQHF. The rearrangement joins TRBV6-5 to TRBJ1-5; D is ambiguous. Trimming pared 8 bases from V and 1 base from J, leaving 9 bases between. Germline V lookup: CDR1 MNHEY, CDR2 SVGAGI. The CDR3 is 13 amino acids.

This chain joins TRBV28 and TRBJ1-3; 12 bases are a match to TRBD1. Per germline, CDR1 MDHEN and CDR2 SYDVKM. V trimming: 7 bases; J trimming: 5 bases; junction bases outside the gene matches: 6. The CDR3 spans 15 residues. CDR3 loop: CASTLGDRGRNTIYF. The CDR3 DNA sequence: TGTGCCAGCACCTTAGGGGACAGGGGGCGAAACACCATATATTTT.

Worth noting for this clone: Other DNA sequences in the same sample also yield this CDR3. The chain uses TRBV30 and TRBJ1-4; 9 bases line up with TRBD1. Germline V gene sequence: CDR1 GTSNPN, CDR2 SVGIG (reference sequence). The V segment lost 3 bases and the J segment 8 bases; nucleotides outside the gene matches: 10. The CDR3 contains 15 residues. CDR3 DNA: TGTGCCTGGAGGCCCCCCGGGACAGGGAGGGAAAAACTGTTTTTT. Its translation is CAWRPPGTGREKLFF.